This TCR beta chain was sequenced during a study of blood T cell repertoires in COVID-19. Study at large: Collection of acute and convalescent COVID-19 samples took place in the United States, Italy and Spain. In each case, the material was cDNA or gDNA derived from T cells, B-cell-depleted T cells, or PBMCs.

This table comes from immunoSEQ multiplex PCR, and its TCRdb copy is limited to in-frame clones, with some not included. The profile shows around 240,000 clones, around 88% of them singletons. The CDR3 spans 14 residues. V dropped 3 bases and J dropped 5; count of bases not matched to a gene: 5. Germline assignment: CDR1 KGHSH and CDR2 LQKENI. Recruitment covered roughly 24 US areas and drew participants whose ages spanned roughly 18 to 95 years. Assignments of participants to cohorts depended upon their own reported clinical history. This sequence joins TRBV18 and TRBJ2-7; TRBD1 matches 9 bases. The TCR comes from a woman aged 45-65 years who had recovered from COVID-19. The sample taken for sequencing was PBMCs or T cells enriched from blood (not recorded which). The CDR3 loop is CASSPPGQGDEQYF. The CDR3 DNA follows: TGTGCCAGCTCACCTCCGGGACAGGGAGACGAGCAGTACTTC. Filled out from reference TRBV18 and TRBJ2-7, the complete variable domain reads NAGVMQNPRHLVRRRGQEARLRCSPMKGHSHVYWYRQLPEEGLKFMVYLQKENIIDESGMPKERFSAEFPKEGPSILRIQQVVRGDSAAYFCASSPPGQGDEQYFGPGTRLTVT.